These 13 T cell receptor beta chains were all obtained from the same sample, sequenced in a study of relationships among human T cell subsets. The T cell receptor alpha and beta CDR3 regions were amplified from mRNA by semiquantitative ARM-PCR. Exponential amplification used communal superprimers after tagged nested gene-specific primers in ARM-PCR. TCRdb passed the multiplex PCR reads through MiXCR, listing each CDR3 protein once. The profile covers 7,500 to 9,500 distinct CDR3 sequences, with around 52% appearing a single time and approximately 5.6% taken by the ten largest. The CD45RA-negative fraction was bead-selected with anti-CD45RO to obtain memory T cells. The material sequenced was memory T cells sorted from blood. These receptors were taken from a man in his forties in good health.

This chain links TRBV20-1 with TRBJ2-2; D call uncertain. This CDR3 comprises 15 residues. The ends were cut back, 0 bases at V and 0 bases at J, with 8 bases in the middle. Germline CDR1 reads DFQATT; CDR2 reads SNEGSKA (reference sequence). The CDR3 spells CSARDPSTNTGELFF. The DNA of the CDR3 is TGCAGTGCTAGAGATCCCAGCACGAACACCGGGGAGCTGTTTTTT.

V and J are TRBV20-1 and TRBJ2-3; D gene unclear. Germline loops: CDR1 DFQATT, CDR2 SNEGSKA (reference sequence). CDR3 length equals 12 residues. CDR3 amino acids: CSATEGTDTQYF. The CDR3 DNA reads TGCAGCGCCACCGAGGGCACAGATACGCAGTATTTT.

The chain has TRBV7-8 and TRBJ2-3, with D tentatively TRBD1 (6 bases). The germline CDR1 and CDR2 sequences are SGHVS and FQNEAQ. This CDR3 comprises 15 residues. Trimming removed 5 bases from V and 4 bases from J, with 16 bases in between. This CDR3 reads CASSPRTAGADTQYF. The CDR3 region has the DNA TGTGCCAGCAGCCCGAGGACAGCCGGGGCAGATACGCAGTATTTT.

In its sample, this clonotype was seen a few times. V and J are TRBV10-3 and TRBJ2-7; 8 bases line up with TRBD1. The CDR3 runs to 14 residues. The V segment lost 4 bases and the J segment 4 bases; nucleotides outside the gene matches: 6. Germline V lookup: CDR1 ENHRY, CDR2 SYGVKD. CDR3 coding DNA: TGTGCCATCAGTGTAGGGCAGGGGGCGTACGAGCAGTACTTC. Its translation: CAISVGQGAYEQYF.

V usage is TRBV11-2 and J usage is TRBJ2-4; tentative D call: TRBD1 (6 bases). V was clipped by 5 bases and J by 4 bases, with 9 bases between them. The length of the CDR3 is 13 residues. Per the germline V gene, CDR1 is SGHAT and CDR2 is FQNNGV. The CDR3 DNA reads TGTGCCAGCAGCGCGGACAGAAAAAACATTCAGTACTTC. Translation gives CASSADRKNIQYF.

This clonotype was detected a few times. The chain combines TRBV11-2 with TRBJ2-7; 8 bases line up with TRBD2. CDR1 SGHAT and CDR2 FQNNGV come from the germline V gene. The CDR3 is 16 residues long. Unmatched junction bases numbered 10, after V lost 5 bases and J lost 1 base. The CDR3 region is CASSRARAGGSYEQYF. The CDR3 region has the DNA TGTGCCAGCAGCCGCGCCAGGGCGGGGGGTTCCTACGAGCAGTACTTC.

In this sample, this clonotype turned up a few times. V gene TRBV19 combines with J gene TRBJ2-5, with TRBD2 identical over 10 bases. The CDR3 extends over 16 amino acids. Germline-derived CDR1 and CDR2 are LNHDA and SQIVND (reference sequence). The trim removed 7 bases at V and 5 bases at J, leaving 13 bases unmatched. The CDR3 loop is CASIPTSGGARETQYF. In DNA form, the CDR3 reads TGTGCCAGTATCCCGACCAGCGGGGGGGCCCGGGAGACCCAGTACTTC.

This clonotype was seen just once. This rearrangement joins TRBV12-3 or TRBV12-4 to TRBJ2-2; a weak D match, TRBD1 (6 bases). The CDR3 loop spans 14 amino acids. V was pared by 7 bases and J by 0 bases, with 9 bases between. This CDR3 reads CASTRTANTGELFF. CDR3 sequence (DNA): TGTGCCAGCACCAGGACAGCGAACACCGGGGAGCTGTTTTTT.

This clonotype has just a few counts. The rearrangement joins TRBV18 to TRBJ2-3; D gene ambiguous. There are 13 residues in the CDR3. The germline V and J ends were trimmed by 8 bases and 0 bases, with 9 bases remaining between them. CDR1 and CDR2 (germline): KGHSH, LQKENI. CDR3 nucleotide sequence: TGTGCCAGCGGATCGACTAGCACAGATACGCAGTATTTT. Its protein product is CASGSTSTDTQYF.

The chain employs TRBV4-2 and TRBJ1-4; a weak D match, TRBD1 (6 bases). Trimming pared 4 bases from V and 10 bases from J, leaving 13 bases between. The CDR3 is made up of 13 amino acids. Germline V gene data show CDR1 as LGHNA and CDR2 as YNFKEQ. The DNA of the CDR3 is TGTGCCAGCAGCCCCTGGGGGCGAGGAAAACTGTTTTTT. This translates into CASSPWGRGKLFF.

A remark on this clonotype: Being one base from a much bigger clone, this may be a read error. The chain has TRBV11-2 and TRBJ2-7; 7 bases line up with TRBD1. Germline assignment: CDR1 SGHAT and CDR2 FQNNGV. This CDR3 contains 14 residues. V was clipped by 5 bases and J by 2 bases; unmatched bases: 6. CDR3 amino acids: CASSPEQGPYEQYF. CDR3 in DNA: TGTGCCAGCAGCCCGGAACAGGGGCCCTACGAGCAGTACTTC.

This clonotype turned up a few times. This chain links TRBV7-9 with TRBJ1-1, with D maybe TRBD1 (5 bases). Between the trimmed V and J ends, which lost 3 bases and 2 bases, there was a span of 10 bases. This CDR3 is 14 amino acids long. Germline V CDR1 and CDR2: SEHNR, FQNEAQ (reference sequence). The CDR3 loop reads CASSFLQGNTEAFF. In DNA, the CDR3 is TGTGCCAGCAGCTTTCTCCAGGGAAACACTGAAGCTTTCTTT.

The V and J genes are TRBV6-5 and TRBJ1-2; TRBD1 is a possible D gene (5 bases). The CDR3 contains 15 residues. V lost 7 bases, J lost 0 bases, and 15 bases lay in between. Germline-derived CDR1 and CDR2 are MNHEY and SVGAGI. The CDR3 DNA reads TGTGCCAGCACTGCTCGGGGACGGGCTAACTATGGCTACACCTTC. It specifies CASTARGRANYGYTF.